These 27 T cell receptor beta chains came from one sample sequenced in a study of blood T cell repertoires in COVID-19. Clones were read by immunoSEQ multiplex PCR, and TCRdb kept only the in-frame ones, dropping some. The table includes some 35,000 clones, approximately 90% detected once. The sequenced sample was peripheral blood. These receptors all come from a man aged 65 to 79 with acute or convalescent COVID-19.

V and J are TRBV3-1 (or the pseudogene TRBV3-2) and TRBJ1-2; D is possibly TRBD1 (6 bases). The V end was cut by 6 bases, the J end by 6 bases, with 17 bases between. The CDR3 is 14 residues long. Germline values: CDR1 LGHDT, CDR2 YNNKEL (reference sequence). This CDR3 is CASSDRSASNGYTF. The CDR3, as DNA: TGTGCCAGCAGTGACAGGTCCGCCAGCAATGGCTACACCTTC.

CDR3 nucleotides: TGTGCCAGCAGCCGGCGGCCCCAAGAGACCCAGTACTTC. Translating it yields CASSRRPQETQYF. V and J are TRBV7-3 and TRBJ2-5, with no clear D. CDR3 size: 13 residues. V lost 5 bases and J 1 base, leaving 8 bases between the germline ends. CDR1 and CDR2 from the germline V gene are SGHTA and FQGTGA.

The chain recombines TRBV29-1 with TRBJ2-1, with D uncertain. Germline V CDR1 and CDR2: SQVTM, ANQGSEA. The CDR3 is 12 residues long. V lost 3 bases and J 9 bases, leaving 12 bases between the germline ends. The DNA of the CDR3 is TGCAGCGTTGATTTGTGGGCCGGTGAGCAGTTCTTC. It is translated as CSVDLWAGEQFF.

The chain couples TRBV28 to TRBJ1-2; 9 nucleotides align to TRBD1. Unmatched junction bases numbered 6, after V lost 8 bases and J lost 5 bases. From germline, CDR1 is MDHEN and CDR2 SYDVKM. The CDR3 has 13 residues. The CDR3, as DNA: TGTGCCAGCCAACCGGGACAGGGATATGGCTACACCTTC. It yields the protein CASQPGQGYGYTF.

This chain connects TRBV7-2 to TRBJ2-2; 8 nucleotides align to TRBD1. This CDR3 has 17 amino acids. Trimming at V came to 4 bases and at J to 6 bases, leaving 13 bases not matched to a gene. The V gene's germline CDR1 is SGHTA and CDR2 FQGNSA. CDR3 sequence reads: CASSSSLDRAGAGELFF. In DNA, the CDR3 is TGTGCCAGCAGCTCCTCCCTGGACAGGGCGGGCGCCGGGGAGCTGTTTTTT.

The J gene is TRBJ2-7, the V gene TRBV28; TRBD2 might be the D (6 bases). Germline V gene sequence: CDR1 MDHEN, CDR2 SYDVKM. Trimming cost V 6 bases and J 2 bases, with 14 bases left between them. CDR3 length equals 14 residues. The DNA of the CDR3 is TGTGCCAGCAGCTTACTAGCCGCGACCTACGAGCAGTACTTC. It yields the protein CASSLLAATYEQYF.

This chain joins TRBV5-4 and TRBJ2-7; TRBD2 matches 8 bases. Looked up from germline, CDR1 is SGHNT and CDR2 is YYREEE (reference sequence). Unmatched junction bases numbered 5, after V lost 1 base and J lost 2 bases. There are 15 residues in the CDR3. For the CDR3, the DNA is TGTGCCAGCAGCTTGCAAGCCGGGGGGGCCTACGAGCAGTACTTC. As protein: CASSLQAGGAYEQYF.

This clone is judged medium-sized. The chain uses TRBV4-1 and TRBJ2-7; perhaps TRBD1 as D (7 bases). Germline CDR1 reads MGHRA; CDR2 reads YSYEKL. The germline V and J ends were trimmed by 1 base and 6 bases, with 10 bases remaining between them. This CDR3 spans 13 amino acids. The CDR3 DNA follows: TGCGCCAGCAGCCAAGGACAGGGAGGCGAGCAGTACTTC. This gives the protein CASSQGQGGEQYF.

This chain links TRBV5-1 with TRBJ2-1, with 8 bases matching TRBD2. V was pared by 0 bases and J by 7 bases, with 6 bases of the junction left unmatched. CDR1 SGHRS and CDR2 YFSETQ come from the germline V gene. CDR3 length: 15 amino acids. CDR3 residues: CASSLALASGNEQFF. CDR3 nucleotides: TGCGCCAGCAGCTTGGCCCTGGCTAGCGGGAATGAGCAGTTCTTC.

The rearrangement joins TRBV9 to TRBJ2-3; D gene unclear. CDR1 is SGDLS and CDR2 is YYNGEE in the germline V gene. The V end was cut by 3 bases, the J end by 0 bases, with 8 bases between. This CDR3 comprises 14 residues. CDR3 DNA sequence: TGTGCCAGCAGCGCCCTACCTAGCACAGATACGCAGTATTTT. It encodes CASSALPSTDTQYF. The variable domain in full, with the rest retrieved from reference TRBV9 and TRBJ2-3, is DSGVTQTPKHLITATGQRVTLRCSPRSGDLSVYWYQQSLDQGLQFLIQYYNGEERAKGNILERFSAQQFPDLHSELNLSSLELGDSALYFCASSALPSTDTQYFGPGTRLTVL.

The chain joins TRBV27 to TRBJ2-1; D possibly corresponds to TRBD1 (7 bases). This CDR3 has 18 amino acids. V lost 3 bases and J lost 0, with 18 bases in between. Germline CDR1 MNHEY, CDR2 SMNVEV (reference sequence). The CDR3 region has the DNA TGTGCCAGCAGTTTTATCGGAGGGGGCAGGAGCTCCTACAATGAGCAGTTCTTC. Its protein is CASSFIGGGRSSYNEQFF.

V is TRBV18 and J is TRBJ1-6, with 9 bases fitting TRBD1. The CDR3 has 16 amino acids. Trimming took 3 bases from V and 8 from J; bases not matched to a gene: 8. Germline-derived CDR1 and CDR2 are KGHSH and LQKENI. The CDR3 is CASSPKLWDRDSPLHF. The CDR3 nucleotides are TGTGCCAGCTCACCGAAGCTGTGGGACAGGGATTCACCCCTCCACTTT.

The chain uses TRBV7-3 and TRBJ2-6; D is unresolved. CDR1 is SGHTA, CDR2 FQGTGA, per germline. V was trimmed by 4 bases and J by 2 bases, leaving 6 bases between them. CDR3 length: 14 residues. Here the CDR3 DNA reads TGTGCCAGCAGCTCGCCAGCTGGGGCCAACGTCCTGACTTTC. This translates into CASSSPAGANVLTF.

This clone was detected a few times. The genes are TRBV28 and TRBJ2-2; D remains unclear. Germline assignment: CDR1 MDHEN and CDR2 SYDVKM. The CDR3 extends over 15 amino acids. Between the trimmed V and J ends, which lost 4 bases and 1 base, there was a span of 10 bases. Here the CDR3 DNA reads TGTGCCAGCAGTTCCAGGCAGGTGAACACCGGGGAGCTGTTTTTT. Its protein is CASSSRQVNTGELFF. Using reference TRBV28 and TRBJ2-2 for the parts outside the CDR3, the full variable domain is DVKVTQSSRYLVKRTGEKVFLECVQDMDHENMFWYRQDPGLGLRLIYFSYDVKMKEKGDIPEGYSVSREKKERFSLILESASTNQTSMYLCASSSRQVNTGELFFGEGSRLTVL.

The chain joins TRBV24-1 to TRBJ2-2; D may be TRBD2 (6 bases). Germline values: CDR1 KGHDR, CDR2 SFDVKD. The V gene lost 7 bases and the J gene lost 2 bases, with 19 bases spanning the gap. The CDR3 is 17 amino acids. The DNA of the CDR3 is TGTGCCACCAGACCCGGAGGGCCTCATTACAACACCGGGGAGCTGTTTTTT. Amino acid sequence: CATRPGGPHYNTGELFF.

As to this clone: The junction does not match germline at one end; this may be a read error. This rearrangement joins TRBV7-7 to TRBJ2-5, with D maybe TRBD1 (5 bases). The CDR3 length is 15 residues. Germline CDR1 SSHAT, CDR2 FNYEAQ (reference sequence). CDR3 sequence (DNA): TGTGCTAGCAGCTTAATGGCTACACCAGGGGAGACCCAGTACTTC. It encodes CASSLMATPGETQYF.

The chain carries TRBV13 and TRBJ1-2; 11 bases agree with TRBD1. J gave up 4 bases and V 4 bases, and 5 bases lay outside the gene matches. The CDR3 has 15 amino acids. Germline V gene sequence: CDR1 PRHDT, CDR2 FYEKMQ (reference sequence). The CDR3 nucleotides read TGTGCCAGCAGCTCCGGGACAGGGGGACCCTATGGCTACACCTTC. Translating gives CASSSGTGGPYGYTF.

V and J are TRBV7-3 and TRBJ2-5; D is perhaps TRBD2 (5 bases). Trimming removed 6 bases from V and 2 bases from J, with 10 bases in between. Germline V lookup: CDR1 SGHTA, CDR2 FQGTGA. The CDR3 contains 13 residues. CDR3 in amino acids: CASSKGAQETQYF. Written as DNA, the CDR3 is TGTGCCAGCAGTAAGGGAGCGCAAGAGACCCAGTACTTC.

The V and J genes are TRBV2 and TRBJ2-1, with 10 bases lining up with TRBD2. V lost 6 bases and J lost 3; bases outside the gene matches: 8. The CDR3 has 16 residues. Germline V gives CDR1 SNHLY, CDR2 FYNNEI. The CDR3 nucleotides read TGTGCCAGCAGCCCCTTAGCGGGAGGCGACTACAATGAGCAGTTCTTC. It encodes CASSPLAGGDYNEQFF.

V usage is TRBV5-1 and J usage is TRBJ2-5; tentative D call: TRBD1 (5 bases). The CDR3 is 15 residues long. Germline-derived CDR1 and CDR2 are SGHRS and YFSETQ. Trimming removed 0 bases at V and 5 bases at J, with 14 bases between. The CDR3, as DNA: TGCGCCAGCAGCTTGGCGGCGGCGAAGGGGGAGACCCAGTACTTC. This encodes CASSLAAAKGETQYF.

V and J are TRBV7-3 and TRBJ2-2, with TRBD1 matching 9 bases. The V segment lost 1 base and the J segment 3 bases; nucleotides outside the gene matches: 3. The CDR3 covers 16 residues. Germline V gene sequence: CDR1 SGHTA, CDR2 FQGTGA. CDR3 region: CASSLKGQGDTGELFF. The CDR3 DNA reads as TGTGCCAGCAGCTTAAAGGGACAGGGTGACACCGGGGAGCTGTTTTTT.

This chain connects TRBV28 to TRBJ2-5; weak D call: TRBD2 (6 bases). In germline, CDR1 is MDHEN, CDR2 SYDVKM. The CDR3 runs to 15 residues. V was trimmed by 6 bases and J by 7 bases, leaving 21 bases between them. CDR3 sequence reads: CASRPGGGTARTQYF. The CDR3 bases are TGTGCCAGCAGACCCGGGGGTGGTACAGCCAGGACCCAGTACTTC.

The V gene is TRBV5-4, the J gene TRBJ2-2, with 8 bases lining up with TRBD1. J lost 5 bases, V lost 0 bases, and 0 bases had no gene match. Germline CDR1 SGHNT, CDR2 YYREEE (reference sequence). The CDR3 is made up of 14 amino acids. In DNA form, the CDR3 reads TGTGCCAGCAGCTTGGACAGGGGGACCGGGGAGCTGTTTTTT. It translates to CASSLDRGTGELFF.

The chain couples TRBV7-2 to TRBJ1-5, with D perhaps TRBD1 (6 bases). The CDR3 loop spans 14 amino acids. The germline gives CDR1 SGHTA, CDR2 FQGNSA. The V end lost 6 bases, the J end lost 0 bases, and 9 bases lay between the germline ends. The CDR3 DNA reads TGTGCCAGCAGTACAGGGTTTAGCAATCAGCCCCAGCATTTT. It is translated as CASSTGFSNQPQHF.

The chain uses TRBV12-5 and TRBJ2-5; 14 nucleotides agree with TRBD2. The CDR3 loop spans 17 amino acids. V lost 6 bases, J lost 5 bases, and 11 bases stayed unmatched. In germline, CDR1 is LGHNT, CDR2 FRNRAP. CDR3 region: CASGTGLAGVDRETQYF. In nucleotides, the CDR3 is TGTGCTAGTGGCACGGGACTAGCGGGAGTCGATAGGGAGACCCAGTACTTC.

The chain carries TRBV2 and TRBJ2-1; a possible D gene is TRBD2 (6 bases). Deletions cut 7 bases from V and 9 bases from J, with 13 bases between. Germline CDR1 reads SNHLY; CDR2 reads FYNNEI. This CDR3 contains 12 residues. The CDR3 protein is CASNKLAGEQFF. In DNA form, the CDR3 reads TGTGCCAGCAATAAACTAGCTGGTGAGCAGTTCTTC.

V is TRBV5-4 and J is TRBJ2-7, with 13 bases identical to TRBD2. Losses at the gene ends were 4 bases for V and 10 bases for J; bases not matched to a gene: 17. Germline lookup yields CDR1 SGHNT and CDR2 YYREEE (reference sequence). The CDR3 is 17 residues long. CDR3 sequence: CASSPGTSGNTRSVQYF. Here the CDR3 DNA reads TGTGCCAGCAGCCCCGGGACTAGCGGGAACACGCGGAGCGTACAGTACTTC.